This T cell receptor beta chain derives from a study of T cells expressing NK-cell markers. Study background: Sequencing of TCR beta repertoires drew on sorted CD3+CD56+NKG2C+, CD3+CD56+NKG2C- and CD3+CD56-NKG2C+ T cells. Of eight sequenced donors, seven were HCMV-seropositive and one HCMV-seronegative.

Of note for this clonotype: What it recognizes is unknown.

There are 17 residues in the CDR3. For each CDR3 protein, TCRdb gives one entry from its re-call of the 5' RACE reads, without DNA. Here the sample table reports about 260,000 distinct CDR3 sequences. Study-level findings and limits: Clones of NKG2C+ T cells that had expanded were of unclear HCMV specificity. Each of a handful of donors carried dominant NKG2C+ clonotypes accounting for roughly 1.0-7.0% of CD8+ T cells.

V is TRBV12-3 or TRBV12-4 and J is TRBJ1-5; TCRdb reports TRBD1, a call that lacks DNA to check it against. The clonotype was recovered from a man aged 18 to 29 in good health. Input material: blood T cells: a sorted CD56 or NKG2C T cell subset, CD4+ or CD8+ T cells, or bulk PBMC T cells (not recorded which). This CDR3 reads CASSLVVRGQGDQPQHF.